The clone carrying this T cell receptor (beta chain) was seen repeatedly, ten times or more. Antigen specificity is unknown. The CDR3 end lies 3 residues beyond the end of the read and is filled in from the germline J gene. The data derive from a study of T cell clonality in common variable immunodeficiency. General study points: In common variable immunodeficiency, TCR beta chains reportedly carried fewer deletions and N-nucleotide insertions. Fewer TCRbeta clones were shared among CVID subjects than controls. Compared with healthy controls, CVID subjects showed increased TCRbeta clonality, mostly in about a third.

This CDR3 region has 12 residues. Trimming took off 6 bases at V and 2 bases at J, with 4 bases between the two ends. Germline V gene lookup returns CDR1 LNHDA and CDR2 SQIVND (reference sequence). Sequencing input was equivalent genomic DNA from CVID and controls. Using immunoSEQ multiplex PCR, the repertoire was profiled, and TCRdb retains in-frame clones only, with some absent. This sample comprises tens of thousands of clones, none seen once only. The chain has TRBV19 and TRBJ2-2; D not certain. This clonotype originated in a person aged 18-70 years in good health. Sequencing input: peripheral blood mononuclear cells. Here the CDR3 reads CASSTNTGELFF. The sequenced CDR3 bases are TGTGCCAGTAGCACTAACACCGGGGAG.